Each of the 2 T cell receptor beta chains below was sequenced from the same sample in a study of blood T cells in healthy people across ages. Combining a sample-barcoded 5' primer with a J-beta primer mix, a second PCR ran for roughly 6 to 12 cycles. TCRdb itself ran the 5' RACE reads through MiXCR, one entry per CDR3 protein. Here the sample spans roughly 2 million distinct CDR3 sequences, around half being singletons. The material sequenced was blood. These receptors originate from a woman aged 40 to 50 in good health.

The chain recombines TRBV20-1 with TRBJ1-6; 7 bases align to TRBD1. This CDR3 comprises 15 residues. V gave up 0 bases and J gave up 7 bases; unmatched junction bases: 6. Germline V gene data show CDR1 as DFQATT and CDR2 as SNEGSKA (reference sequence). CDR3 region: CSARDGTENNSPLHF. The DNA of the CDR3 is TGCAGTGCTAGAGATGGGACAGAGAACAATTCACCCCTCCACTTT.

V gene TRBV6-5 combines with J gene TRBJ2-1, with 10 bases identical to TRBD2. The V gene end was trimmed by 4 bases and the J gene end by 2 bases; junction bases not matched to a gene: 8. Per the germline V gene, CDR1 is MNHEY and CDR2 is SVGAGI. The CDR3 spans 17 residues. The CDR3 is CASSFSFSGGPYNEQFF. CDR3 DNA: TGTGCCAGCAGTTTCTCTTTTAGCGGGGGGCCCTACAATGAGCAGTTCTTC.